This T cell receptor beta chain appears in the sequencing data of a study of CD8 T cells in Susac syndrome. General observations from the study: The relatively small number of individuals in the TCR sequencing and HLA analysis was acknowledged by the study.

As concerns this clonotype: What it recognizes is unknown.

Random hexamers served to reverse transcribe about 0.45 to 1 ug RNA. Amplification of TCR beta CDR3 across 54 Vbeta and 13 Jbeta was performed with immunoSEQ multiplex PCR. TCRdb reprocessed the immunoSEQ multiplex PCR reads with MiXCR, giving one entry per CDR3 protein. The table has about 76,000 distinct CDR3 sequences, roughly 90% seen once. CD8+ and CD4+ T cells circulating in blood were sequenced for TCR beta. Source material: CD8+ T cells from PBMCs. This TCR came from a human donor with multiple sclerosis.

The DNA of the CDR3 is TGTGCCAGCAGTTTTAATTTGGATGAGCAGTTCTTC. Translating it yields CASSFNLDEQFF. This chain uses TRBV27 with TRBJ2-1; D unclear. The CDR3 length is 12 residues. In germline, CDR1 is MNHEY, CDR2 SMNVEV (reference sequence). With 3 bases removed from V and 8 bases from J, the gap between germline ends came to 8 bases.